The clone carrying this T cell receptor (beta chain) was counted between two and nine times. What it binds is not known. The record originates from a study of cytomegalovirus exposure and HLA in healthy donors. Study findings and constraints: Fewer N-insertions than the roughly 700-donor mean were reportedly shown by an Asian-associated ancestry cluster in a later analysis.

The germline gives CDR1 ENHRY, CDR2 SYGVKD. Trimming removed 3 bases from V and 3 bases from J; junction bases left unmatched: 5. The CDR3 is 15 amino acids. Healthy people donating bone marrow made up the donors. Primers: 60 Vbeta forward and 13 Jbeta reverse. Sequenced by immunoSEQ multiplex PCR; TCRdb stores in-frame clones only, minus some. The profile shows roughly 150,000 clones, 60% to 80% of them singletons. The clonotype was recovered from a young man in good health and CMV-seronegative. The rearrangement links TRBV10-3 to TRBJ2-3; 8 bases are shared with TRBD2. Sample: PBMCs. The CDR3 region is CAISDTGLVTDTQYF. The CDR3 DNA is TGTGCCATCAGTGATACGGGACTAGTAACAGATACGCAGTATTTT.